This entry lists 31 T cell receptor beta chains sequenced from one sample in a study of blood T cell repertoires in COVID-19 (dated by TCRdb to the early 2020s). The receptor library was made with the immunoSEQ multiplex PCR assay. This immuneACCESS table, as held by TCRdb, lists in-frame sequences with V and J called but not all clones. Of the missing ones, under half trace to an unresolved V gene in checked studies; the others have no known cause. The sample table lists 100,000 to 130,000 clones, approximately 80% of them with a count of one. The ten largest clones add up to 4% to 4.5% of the sample. Sample: peripheral blood. The receptors were gathered from a woman in her seventies with acute or convalescent COVID-19.

This clone was picked up one time. The rearrangement uses TRBV5-1 and TRBJ2-1; 9 positions agree with TRBD1. V shed 4 bases, J shed 3 bases, and the junction held 11 bases outside the gene matches. The CDR3 is 17 amino acids. Germline V CDR1 and CDR2: SGHRS, YFSETQ. The CDR3 nucleotides read TGCGCCAGCAGCCCCACTACAGGGGGCGCTTTCTACAATGAGCAGTTCTTC. This encodes CASSPTTGGAFYNEQFF. Complete variable domain (other parts from reference TRBV5-1 and TRBJ2-1): KAGVTQTPRYLIKTRGQQVTLSCSPISGHRSVSWYQQTPGQGLQFLFEYFSETQRNKGNFPGRFSGRQFSNSRSEMNVSTLELGDSALYLCASSPTTGGAFYNEQFFGPGTRLTVL.

V and J are TRBV7-7 and TRBJ2-2; TRBD1 agrees at 10 bases. Trimming took 4 bases from V and 5 from J; bases not matched to a gene: 4. Germline CDR1 reads SSHAT; CDR2 reads FNYEAQ (reference sequence). The CDR3 has 15 residues. CDR3: CASSSSGQGTGELFF. The CDR3, as DNA: TGTGCCAGCAGCTCCTCGGGACAGGGGACCGGGGAGCTGTTTTTT.

J is TRBJ1-2 and V is TRBV7-9; D is possibly TRBD1 (6 bases). CDR3 size: 12 residues. Germline V gene sequence: CDR1 SEHNR, CDR2 FQNEAQ (reference sequence). V was trimmed by 6 bases and J by 8 bases, leaving 13 bases between them. The CDR3 loop reads CASRGQTVGYTF. CDR3 bases: TGTGCCAGCAGAGGACAGACAGTCGGCTACACCTTC.

This clone has more than one count but fewer than ten. The chain has TRBV19 and TRBJ2-5; possible D gene TRBD2, 5 bases. CDR1 LNHDA and CDR2 SQIVND come from the germline V gene (reference sequence). Trimming took 6 bases from V and 4 from J, leaving 18 bases between them. The CDR3 loop spans 15 amino acids. This CDR3 reads CASSRDTGSRETQYF. CDR3 nucleotides: TGTGCCAGTAGCCGCGATACGGGGAGTCGAGAGACCCAGTACTTC.

V is TRBV5-1 and J is TRBJ2-2; D is perhaps TRBD2 (5 bases). This CDR3 is 16 amino acids long. CDR1 and CDR2 (germline): SGHRS, YFSETQ. Trimming took off 0 bases at V and 0 bases at J, with 9 bases between the two ends. The CDR3 here is CASSLVPGTNTGELFF. DNA for the CDR3: TGCGCCAGCAGCTTGGTCCCGGGGACGAACACCGGGGAGCTGTTTTTT.

This chain uses TRBV6-6 with TRBJ1-2; a weak D match, TRBD1 (5 bases). V dropped 8 bases and J dropped 2 bases, with 15 bases sitting between them. The CDR3 has 14 residues. Germline V lookup: CDR1 MNHNY, CDR2 SVGAGI (reference sequence). CDR3 protein: CASSNLQANYGYTF. Written as DNA, the CDR3 is TGTGCCAGCTCGAATCTACAGGCGAACTATGGCTACACCTTC.

V usage is TRBV7-6 and J usage is TRBJ2-3, with 9 bases identical to TRBD2. V gave up 1 base and J gave up 3 bases; unmatched junction bases: 5. The CDR3 runs 16 residues. Germline values: CDR1 SGHVS, CDR2 FNYEAQ. The CDR3 coding sequence is TGTGCCAGCAGCTTAGAAAGCGGGGGGCTGACAGATACGCAGTATTTT. Translating it yields CASSLESGGLTDTQYF.

This clone occurred a few times. This rearrangement joins TRBV7-2 to TRBJ1-2; TRBD1 aligns across 10 bases. Germline V gene sequence: CDR1 SGHTA, CDR2 FQGNSA. J gave up 4 bases and V 5 bases, and 7 bases lay outside the gene matches. The CDR3 loop spans 15 amino acids. DNA of the CDR3: TGTGCCAGCAGCCCCCCGACAGGGGGCGTCTATGGCTACACCTTC. The encoded protein is CASSPPTGGVYGYTF.

CDR3 nucleotides: TGTGCCAGCAGCCTGGGACTGGGGGAGACCCAGTACTTC. It encodes CASSLGLGETQYF. The chain couples TRBV11-1 to TRBJ2-5; tentatively, D is TRBD2 (6 bases). Germline values: CDR1 SGHAT, CDR2 FQDESV (reference sequence). This CDR3 comprises 13 residues. V dropped 5 bases and J dropped 5 bases, with 12 bases sitting between them.

The chain has TRBV27 and TRBJ1-4, with 8 nucleotides matching TRBD1. The germline V gene encodes CDR1 MNHEY and CDR2 SMNVEV (reference sequence). The V gene end was trimmed by 3 bases and the J gene end by 7 bases; junction bases not matched to a gene: 19. The CDR3 sequence is 19 residues long. This chain's CDR3 is CASSFLLQGAPPFVEKLFF. The CDR3, as DNA: TGTGCCAGCAGTTTCCTCCTTCAGGGGGCCCCACCGTTTGTTGAAAAACTGTTTTTT.

The chain uses TRBV4-3 and TRBJ2-5; 8 bases fit TRBD2. CDR3 length: 17 amino acids. The germline CDR1 and CDR2 sequences are LGHNA and YSLEER. J was trimmed by 5 bases and V by 0 bases; bases with no gene match: 11. CDR3 amino acids: CASSQDLSAGAAETQYF. The CDR3 bases are TGCGCCAGCAGCCAAGATCTTTCAGCGGGGGCCGCGGAGACCCAGTACTTC.

The chain uses TRBV6-6 and TRBJ1-6; perhaps TRBD1 as D (6 bases). Germline V CDR1 and CDR2: MNHNY, SVGAGI (reference sequence). This CDR3 contains 15 residues. V was trimmed by 4 bases and J by 9 bases, leaving 16 bases between them. CDR3 DNA sequence: TGTGCCAGCAGTTTCCCGGGGGGCGCGGGTTCACCCCTCCACTTT. This sequence encodes CASSFPGGAGSPLHF.

This clone appeared many times. The chain joins TRBV29-1 to TRBJ1-3; TRBD1 matches 7 bases. Unmatched junction bases numbered 4, after V lost 5 bases and J lost 0 bases. The CDR3 covers 14 residues. Germline CDR1 is SQVTM and CDR2 is ANQGSEA. DNA for the CDR3: TGCAGCGTTTTAGGGACAGTCTCTGGAAACACCATATATTTT. Protein sequence: CSVLGTVSGNTIYF. Complete variable domain (other parts from reference TRBV29-1 and TRBJ1-3): SAVISQKPSRDICQRGTSLTIQCQVDSQVTMMFWYRQQPGQSLTLIATANQGSEATYESGFVIDKFPISRPNLTFSTLTVSNMSPEDSSIYLCSVLGTVSGNTIYFGEGSWLTVV.

The table lists this clone with a count of one. The chain is built from TRBV23-1 and TRBJ2-7; 9 nucleotides align to TRBD1. TRBV23-1 qualifies as an ORF whose function is uncertain. CDR3 length: 14 residues. V trimming: 4 bases; J trimming: 2 bases; junction bases outside the gene matches: 3. CDR3 loop: CASSRGQGTYEQYF. The CDR3 nucleotides are TGCGCCAGCAGTCGGGGACAGGGCACCTACGAGCAGTACTTC.

This clone was picked up one time. The chain has TRBV7-9 and TRBJ1-5; no definite D call. The CDR3 spans 13 residues. CDR1 is SEHNR, CDR2 FQNEAQ, per germline (reference sequence). Between the trimmed V and J ends, which lost 1 base and 7 bases, there was a span of 8 bases. CDR3 nucleotide sequence: TGTGCCAGCAGCTTAGAACCGAGGCAGCCCCAGCATTTT. Protein sequence: CASSLEPRQPQHF.

The chain is built from TRBV28 and TRBJ2-1; 9 nucleotides line up with TRBD1. V trimming: 5 bases; J trimming: 2 bases; junction bases outside the gene matches: 7. Germline V gene sequence: CDR1 MDHEN, CDR2 SYDVKM. CDR3 length: 16 residues. The CDR3 spells CASSPVGQGPYNEQFF. CDR3 DNA: TGTGCCAGCAGTCCCGTGGGACAGGGTCCCTACAATGAGCAGTTCTTC.

V and J are TRBV4-2 and TRBJ2-1; the D is unclear. Germline V lookup: CDR1 LGHNA, CDR2 YNFKEQ. Trimming cost V 1 base and J 2 bases, with 9 bases left between them. The CDR3 is made up of 15 amino acids. CDR3 DNA: TGTGCCAGCAGCCAAGTTCCAGGAACCTACAATGAGCAGTTCTTC. Its translation is CASSQVPGTYNEQFF.

The chain recombines TRBV11-1 with TRBJ2-3; perhaps TRBD1 as D (7 bases). The CDR3 runs 15 residues. The V gene's germline CDR1 is SGHAT and CDR2 FQDESV (reference sequence). V was clipped by 4 bases and J by 6 bases, with 17 bases between them. CDR3 nucleotide sequence: TGTGCCAGCAGCTGGGGGAACAGGGGACTGGATACGCAGTATTTT. The encoded protein is CASSWGNRGLDTQYF.

This clone was recorded only once. This chain links TRBV29-1 with TRBJ1-1; tentatively, D is TRBD1 (6 bases). Germline-derived CDR1 and CDR2 are SQVTM and ANQGSEA. This CDR3 is 13 amino acids long. Trimming took off 6 bases at V and 0 bases at J, with 11 bases between the two ends. The CDR3 nucleotides are TGCAGCGTGGCTGGACAGATGAACACTGAAGCTTTCTTT. Residues: CSVAGQMNTEAFF.

The chain has TRBV16 and TRBJ1-3, with TRBD1 identical over 12 bases. The CDR3 sequence is 17 residues long. J was trimmed by 4 bases and V by 4 bases; bases with no gene match: 8. CDR1 is KGHSY, CDR2 FQNENV, per germline. The CDR3 DNA reads TGTGCCAGCAGCCCGGGACAGGGGGCGCGAGGAGGAAACACCATATATTTT. Protein: CASSPGQGARGGNTIYF.

The chain is built from TRBV5-1 and TRBJ2-7; 7 nucleotides agree with TRBD2. Germline CDR1 is SGHRS and CDR2 is YFSETQ. J lost 2 bases, V lost 0 bases, and 2 bases had no gene match. CDR3 length: 14 residues. The CDR3 coding sequence is TGCGCCAGCAGCTTGGCCGGGAGGACCTACGAGCAGTACTTC. It is translated as CASSLAGRTYEQYF.

The chain recombines TRBV5-1 with TRBJ1-1; a weak D match, TRBD1 (6 bases). V lost 3 bases and J 1 base, leaving 13 bases between the germline ends. From germline, CDR1 is SGHRS and CDR2 YFSETQ. This CDR3 comprises 15 residues. CDR3 sequence: CASSSSQGWNTEAFF. CDR3 sequence (DNA): TGCGCCAGCAGCTCATCCCAGGGGTGGAACACTGAAGCTTTCTTT.

This clone was seen just once. The chain recombines TRBV7-9 with TRBJ2-1; 7 bases map to TRBD2. Germline CDR1 SEHNR, CDR2 FQNEAQ (reference sequence). V gave up 4 bases and J gave up 0 bases; unmatched junction bases: 9. The CDR3 sequence is 17 residues long. This chain's CDR3 is CASSSGGSGASYNEQFF. The CDR3 coding sequence is TGTGCCAGCAGCTCCGGGGGAAGCGGGGCCTCCTACAATGAGCAGTTCTTC. The complete variable domain, with remaining parts taken from reference TRBV7-9 and TRBJ2-1, reads DTGVSQNPRHKITKRGQNVTFRCDPISEHNRLYWYRQTLGQGPEFLTYFQNEAQLEKSRLLSDRFSAERPKGSFSTLEIQRTEQGDSAMYLCASSSGGSGASYNEQFFGPGTRLTVL.

V gene TRBV6-5 combines with J gene TRBJ2-1, with unresolved D. Germline V gene data show CDR1 as MNHEY and CDR2 as SVGAGI. The CDR3 runs 13 residues. Deletions cut 2 bases from V and 8 bases from J, with 10 bases between. The CDR3 loop is CASSYAALHEQFF. The CDR3 DNA follows: TGTGCCAGCAGTTACGCCGCCCTACATGAGCAGTTCTTC.

This clone was observed a handful of times. V gene TRBV2 combines with J gene TRBJ1-2; D remains ambiguous. Germline CDR1 SNHLY, CDR2 FYNNEI. This CDR3 region has 9 residues. Trimming took 4 bases from V and 10 from J, leaving 4 bases between them. The CDR3 reads CASSGHYTF. As DNA, the CDR3 is TGTGCCAGCAGTGGACACTACACCTTC.

This sequence joins TRBV6-1 and TRBJ1-3; 9 positions agree with TRBD1. This CDR3 spans 20 amino acids. V lost 1 base to trimming and J lost 2 bases; unmatched junction nucleotides: 15. The germline gives CDR1 MNHNS, CDR2 SASEGT. CDR3 sequence reads: CASSEGGRGTGPLTGNTIYF. In nucleotides, the CDR3 is TGTGCCAGCAGTGAAGGAGGGAGGGGGACAGGGCCCCTTACTGGAAACACCATATATTTT.

Only one count was recorded for this clone. This chain connects TRBV6-5 to TRBJ1-3; D call uncertain. V dropped 2 bases and J dropped 4 bases, with 15 bases sitting between them. Germline lookup yields CDR1 MNHEY and CDR2 SVGAGI. This CDR3 is built from 16 residues. The CDR3 is CASSYDAVISGNTIYF. CDR3 coding DNA: TGTGCCAGCAGTTACGACGCGGTAATCTCAGGAAACACCATATATTTT.

The V and J genes are TRBV5-4 and TRBJ2-7; 7 bases map to TRBD1. Trimming cost V 2 bases and J 2 bases; bases outside gene matches: 4. The germline V gene has CDR1 SGHNT and CDR2 YYREEE (reference sequence). The CDR3 spans 14 residues. CDR3: CASSLSGQPYEQYF. DNA of the CDR3: TGTGCCAGCAGCTTATCGGGACAGCCCTACGAGCAGTACTTC.

The V call is TRBV12-3 or TRBV12-4, the J call TRBJ2-5; D not certain. The CDR3 consists of 11 residues. Trimming pared 3 bases from V and 5 bases from J, leaving 4 bases between. The chain's CDR3 is CASSFHETQYF. CDR3 DNA: TGTGCCAGCAGTTTTCATGAGACCCAGTACTTC.

The V call is TRBV6-5, the J call TRBJ1-1, with 7 bases identical to TRBD1. Germline assignment: CDR1 MNHEY and CDR2 SVGAGI. The CDR3 sequence is 15 residues long. Unmatched junction bases numbered 10, after V lost 5 bases and J lost 4 bases. The DNA of the CDR3 is TGTGCCAGCAGTCGACCACAGGGGCTGGGCACTGAAGCTTTCTTT. Its protein product is CASSRPQGLGTEAFF.

V gene TRBV10-3 combines with J gene TRBJ2-7; D uncertain. Germline CDR1 ENHRY, CDR2 SYGVKD. The CDR3 length is 17 residues. V lost 0 bases and J lost 2, with 17 bases in between. CDR3 bases: TGTGCCATCAGTGAGTCGAAGGCCAGGCATTACCCCTACGAGCAGTACTTC. This codes for CAISESKARHYPYEQYF.